Presented here are 18 T cell receptor beta chains from one specimen sequenced in a study of T cells expressing NK-cell markers. TCRdb re-called the 5' RACE reads and shows each CDR3 protein once, DNA omitted. Here the sample table reports approximately 380,000 distinct CDR3 sequences. Sequencing was done on a sample of blood T cells: a sorted CD56 or NKG2C T cell subset, CD4+ or CD8+ T cells, or bulk PBMC T cells (not recorded which). The receptors originated from a man aged 18-75 years in good health.

V usage is TRBV6-5 and J usage is TRBJ2-5. CDR1 and CDR2 (germline): MNHEY, SVGAGI. This CDR3 is built from 14 residues. CDR3 protein: CASSYSSSWETQYF.

V gene TRBV7-9 combines with J gene TRBJ2-7; with no DNA, the TCRdb D assignment of TRBD1 cannot be verified. The CDR3 has 13 residues. CDR1 SEHNR and CDR2 FQNEAQ come from the germline V gene (reference sequence). The CDR3: CASSLRSGDEQYF.

The chain uses TRBV27 and TRBJ2-1; lacking DNA, the TRBD1 call made by TCRdb goes unchecked. The CDR3 sequence is 15 residues long. CDR1 is MNHEY, CDR2 SMNVEV, per germline (reference sequence). CDR3 in amino acids: CASTPRGGAYNEQFF.

The rearrangement links TRBV5-5 to TRBJ1-6. The CDR3 loop spans 15 amino acids. Germline CDR1 is SGHKS and CDR2 is YYEKEE (reference sequence). The CDR3 sequence is CASSLVAADNSPLHF.

The rearrangement links TRBV2 to TRBJ2-3; TCRdb's assignment of TRBD1 cannot be checked, as there is no DNA. Germline CDR1 SNHLY, CDR2 FYNNEI. The CDR3 is 16 amino acids. The CDR3 loop is CASRNVRGGPTDTQYF.

The chain joins TRBV5-6 to TRBJ2-5; the D call from TCRdb, TRBD2, cannot be confirmed without DNA. This CDR3 spans 17 amino acids. Per the germline V gene, CDR1 is SGHDT and CDR2 is YYEEEE. CDR3 in amino acids: CASSFRPGTNSWETQYF.

The V gene is TRBV5-5, the J gene TRBJ2-6; the TRBD1 assignment by TCRdb is unverifiable without DNA. This CDR3 has 14 residues. CDR1 is SGHKS, CDR2 YYEKEE, per germline (reference sequence). The chain's CDR3 is CASKQRDSPNVLTF.

CDR3 in amino acids: CASSRESRSNQPQHF. The chain couples TRBV19 to TRBJ1-5. Germline V lookup: CDR1 LNHDA, CDR2 SQIVND (reference sequence). This CDR3 is built from 15 residues.

The chain combines TRBV27 with TRBJ1-5; TCRdb gives TRBD1 as the D gene, but with no DNA this cannot be confirmed. From germline, CDR1 is MNHEY and CDR2 SMNVEV (reference sequence). This CDR3 is 15 amino acids long. The CDR3 here is CASSPIDRVPQPQHF.

The chain recombines TRBV7-9 with TRBJ1-6. Germline V gene data show CDR1 as SEHNR and CDR2 as FQNEAQ (reference sequence). The CDR3 loop spans 15 amino acids. CDR3 amino acids: CASSSSGVISSPLHF.

The rearrangement joins TRBV2 to TRBJ1-2; TCRdb's D call, TRBD1, is unchecked because there is no DNA. The CDR3 runs 14 residues. Per germline, CDR1 SNHLY and CDR2 FYNNEI. The chain's CDR3 is CASSSQGWNYGYTF.

The V call is TRBV18, the J call TRBJ2-7; TCRdb's assignment of TRBD1 cannot be checked, as there is no DNA. CDR1 and CDR2 from the germline V gene are KGHSH and LQKENI. CDR3 length: 12 amino acids. The CDR3 sequence is CASSQQGYEQYF.

The chain combines TRBV5-1 with TRBJ2-5; the D call from TCRdb, TRBD1, cannot be confirmed without DNA. The CDR3 consists of 15 residues. CDR1 and CDR2 (germline): SGHRS, YFSETQ. The CDR3 sequence: CASSSDREWGETQYF. Based on the CDR3 plus reference TRBV5-1 and TRBJ2-5, the full variable domain is KAGVTQTPRYLIKTRGQQVTLSCSPISGHRSVSWYQQTPGQGLQFLFEYFSETQRNKGNFPGRFSGRQFSNSRSEMNVSTLELGDSALYLCASSSDREWGETQYFGPGTRLLVL.

The rearrangement joins TRBV20-1 to TRBJ2-3; TCRdb proposes TRBD2, but this gene call is untestable without DNA. Germline values: CDR1 DFQATT, CDR2 SNEGSKA (reference sequence). This CDR3 is built from 15 residues. This CDR3 is CSARGARVGTDTQYF.

The rearrangement joins TRBV5-4 to TRBJ2-2. This CDR3 comprises 14 residues. Germline values: CDR1 SGHNT, CDR2 YYREEE (reference sequence). The CDR3 spells CASSLFGYTGELFF.

CDR3 in amino acids: CSARAGAGVKTQYF. The chain couples TRBV20-1 to TRBJ2-5; TCRdb's assignment of TRBD1 cannot be checked, as there is no DNA. CDR3 length: 14 residues. The germline gives CDR1 DFQATT, CDR2 SNEGSKA (reference sequence).

The rearrangement links TRBV7-3 to TRBJ2-5; the TCRdb call, TRBD2, lacks DNA for checking. The CDR3 contains 16 residues. Per germline, CDR1 SGHTA and CDR2 FQGTGA. CDR3 region: CASSLTGPPGTETQYF.

J is TRBJ1-1 and V is TRBV10-3; TCRdb's D call, TRBD1, is unchecked because there is no DNA. This CDR3 has 15 residues. The germline V gene encodes CDR1 ENHRY and CDR2 SYGVKD. The CDR3 loop reads CAISEFGQGNTEAFF.